This T cell receptor (beta chain) is from a study of blood T cell repertoires in COVID-19. For the study at large: Some COVID-19 samples were acute and others convalescent; all came from the United States, Italy and Spain. Sources were T cells, B-cell-depleted T cells, or PBMCs; the material itself was cDNA or gDNA.

In the authors' methods: Amplification from reference gene primers served as the basis for estimated nucleated cell counts. Clones were read by immunoSEQ multiplex PCR, and TCRdb kept only the in-frame ones, dropping some. The V and J calls and clone size were taken over from that table, and D and trimming were inferred from the DNA. The table lists around 80,000 clones, about four fifths of them singletons, with around 9.7% in the top ten. V was cut by 0 bases and J by 9 bases, with 18 bases left in between. This CDR3 contains 16 residues. Per germline, CDR1 MGHRA and CDR2 YSYEKL. This chain connects TRBV4-1 to TRBJ2-1; the D gene is possibly TRBD2 (6 bases). This clonotype originated in a human donor in a cohort sampled during active COVID-19. Specimen: peripheral blood. Written as DNA, the CDR3 is TGCGCCAGCAGCCAAGAGACCGCTAGCGTGGGGGGTGAGCAGTTCTTC. This codes for CASSQETASVGGEQFF.